This T cell receptor beta chain comes out of a study of T cell responses to AZD1222 COVID-19 vaccine. General observations from the study: Baseline seropositives among AZD1222 recipients totaled only five or six. Spike as a whole was targeted by vaccine-associated CD4 TCRs, dominant at 160-218 and 743-854. Most donors were white British, females outnumbered males, and clonal diversity was possibly underestimated. Two doses of AZD1222 preceded a rise in Spike-specific TCR breadth and depth.

A few counts support this clone. The antigen remains unidentified. TCRdb's copy holds only in-frame clones and misses some; the assay was immunoSEQ multiplex PCR. The sample records 100,000 to 150,000 clones, 90% being singletons. Specimen: peripheral blood, collected on day 0 of AZD1222 vaccination. This clonotype originated in an adult in good health.

CDR3 sequence reads: CASSVSGTGGNQPQHF. CDR3 DNA sequence: TGTGCCAGCAGCGTTTCCGGAACAGGGGGCAATCAGCCCCAGCATTTT. J is TRBJ1-5 and V is TRBV5-5; TRBD1 matches 7 bases. The CDR3 runs to 16 residues. The trim removed 4 bases at V and 2 bases at J, leaving 9 bases unmatched. Germline CDR1 SGHKS, CDR2 YYEKEE (reference sequence). Using reference TRBV5-5 and TRBJ1-5 for the parts outside the CDR3, the full variable domain is DAGVTQSPTHLIKTRGQQVTLRCSPISGHKSVSWYQQVLGQGPQFIFQYYEKEERGRGNFPDRFSARQFPNYSSELNVNALLLGDSALYLCASSVSGTGGNQPQHFGDGTRLSIL.